This T cell receptor (beta chain) was captured by sequencing in a study of regulatory T cells in long-lasting Graves disease (dated by TCRdb to the early 2020s). In terms of the full investigation: Patients with newly diagnosed Graves' disease had been on antithyroid drugs for under 3 months. This study used TCR sequencing and RNA sequencing of peripheral blood to compare persistent Graves' disease patients against newly diagnosed Graves' disease patients. The study took place in China and was registered as a clinical trial. A total of around 33 samples underwent TCR sequencing, from around 13 patients with persistent Graves' disease and some 20 patients with newly diagnosed Graves' disease. Overall results and qualifications from the work: Persistent Graves' disease patients showed lower TCR Shannon entropy and fewer highly expanded clones than newly diagnosed patients, suggesting clonal expansion. Persistent disease showed preferential use of TRBV28, TRBJ1-2 and TRBJ2-5, whereas newly diagnosed disease favored TRBV20-1 and TRBJ2-1. Sequencing and analysis were limited to the TCR beta chain. Peripheral blood alone was examined, since thyroid tissue, which constituted the primary lesion, could not be accessed. A larger number of public clonotypes was shared among persistent patients (about 2,700) than among newly diagnosed patients (roughly 970). The small sample size was acknowledged by the authors as a limitation that may reduce accuracy.

There are a few counts of this clonotype. It has no known antigen specificity. No qualities accompany the bases; no much larger clone lies one base away. Including the terminal cysteine and phenylalanine, the CDR3 comprises 14 residues. Of all the DNA, just the CDR3 is kept, 42 bases in frame from base 1. CDR1 and CDR2, looked up from the germline V gene, are SQVTM and ANQGSEA. Clipping removes 6 bases from V and 5 bases from J, with 6 as the unmatched junction base count. Taken with the paper, the label for time point translates to: newly diagnosed GD, antithyroid drugs for less than 3 months. RNA was extracted from PBMCs in TRIzol for both TCR sequencing and RNA sequencing. The diagnosis of Graves' disease was made according to American Thyroid Association guidelines. Recruitment of patients was carried out at an endocrinology department in Xi'an, China. Each patient gave approximately 9.7 milliliters of peripheral blood, collected in an EDTA anticoagulant tube. Ficoll Paque Plus density gradient separation was used to isolate PBMCs, and no further T cell sorting was done. RNA quality was checked with an Agilent 2100 Bioanalyzer and agarose gel, and concentration with a NanoDrop 2000.

The library was made by multiplex PCR. Sequencing relied on an Illumina HiSeq 4000. iRepertoire HTBI primers and Arm-PCR amplification of CDR3 regions were used to construct TCR beta libraries. Before sequencing, the PCR products underwent gel purification. On the authors' methods: A total of 62 TRBV and 14 TRBJ segments were identified across samples and were used for gene usage analysis of CDR3 amino acid clonotypes. COPE and FqMerger were used to merge filtered high-quality paired reads into contigs. BLAST was used to align contigs to IMGT TRBV, TRBD and TRBJ reference genes, with CDR3 defined following IMGT. Highly expanded clones were defined as clonotypes with a frequency above 0.1%. Repertoire diversity was measured by Shannon entropy, and V-J evenness by the Gini coefficient. A clonotype found in more than one individual was treated as public. The raw public data were reprocessed by TCRdb itself: fastp quality trimming at Q25, MiXCR clonotype calling, in-frame beta chains only. Rows merge per CDR3 protein into single entries with the most common DNA and genes. The V and J calls and clone size come from TCRdb's table, not from the authors' own analysis. For this sample there are about 500,000 distinct CDR3 sequences; more than 10% appear just once. The ten largest clones capture roughly 9.3% of the sample.

The data were also submitted as part of a second study, on T cells in Graves' hyperthyroidism and ophthalmopathy. Reported in the second study: A patient counted as having stable Graves' hyperthyroidism if no progression to ophthalmopathy occurred over 18 months of follow-up. Hyperthyroidism patients were aged 18 to 65 years and newly diagnosed, with disease duration of less than 2 months. The study excluded patients with uncontrolled infections, other autoimmune diseases, pregnancy or lactation. Diagnoses were established on the basis of clinical symptoms, serum thyroxine and TRAb, thyroid ultrasound, and orbital computed tomography. For the first round of RT-PCR on the TCR CDR3, the HTBI primer set was used together with the Qiagen OneStep RT-PCR kit. Most expanded thyroid clonotypes (frequency above 0.001) were also detected in blood, suggesting blood repertoires may reflect thyroid immune responses. In cross-validation, a model built on a 13 V-J signature told ophthalmopathy apart from stable hyperthyroidism with 87.88% sensitivity and roughly 81% specificity, and in testing the same model reached 80%/75%. In validation, the model predicted progression to ophthalmopathy a median of about 6.5 months before onset, with approximately 71% sensitivity and roughly 73% specificity. To identify distinguishing TCR V-J signatures, a discovery cohort of around 98 patients was used, comprising 43 with Graves' ophthalmopathy and 55 to 65 with stable Graves' hyperthyroidism. Whether ophthalmopathy could be predicted prospectively was tested in an independent validation cohort made up of about 18 hyperthyroidism patients plus 17 patients who later progressed to ophthalmopathy. For training and testing, the 100 or so patients in the discovery cohort were randomly divided in a 7:3 ratio. In addition, the study compared T-cell repertoires in thyroid tissue and in blood from over 5 Graves' hyperthyroidism patients. Following sampling, methimazole starting at 30 mg daily was given to hyperthyroidism patients, and high-dose intravenous methylprednisolone was given to ophthalmopathy patients. The libraries were constructed in a second round of multiplex PCR and then size-selected and purified. Paired-end sequencing of the libraries was performed with 100 bp reads on an Illumina HiSeq2000. SOAPnuke was used to process the raw data, with reads discarded if the reads contained adapters or uncalled bases, had a mean Phred below 15, or lacked an exact constant-primer or identifier match. COPE v1.2.5 was used to merge high-quality paired reads, and clonotypes were defined as unique nucleotide sequences. MiTCR v1.1 was used to align the clonotypes against IMGT TRBV, TRBD and TRBJ reference segments. Analysis was restricted to V-J combinations with a frequency above 0.0001, which covered 99% to 99.2% of repertoires. A TCS score was defined as the ratio between F50 (clonal expansion) and ExV (chaos), using BLOSUM62-based TCRdist between CDR3 peptides within each V-J. Welch's t-statistics and random forest reduced approximately 520 V-J features to 13, which were used in a naive Bayes classifier (R e1071). Sample size was not statistically predetermined, and investigators were not blinded to group allocation. TCR Vbeta CDR3 sequencing of roughly 140 peripheral blood samples (about 45 ophthalmopathy, about 80 hyperthyroidism and approximately 17 progressor patients) is reported in the paper.

In this chain, TRBV29-1 is recombined with TRBJ2-3; TRBD1 lines up with 12 middle nucleotides. The sequenced sample was peripheral blood mononuclear cells (PBMCs), obtained at new diagnosis, from a patient treated with antithyroid drugs. This TCR was recovered from a woman aged 30 to 39 with Graves disease. Donor details come from another sample of the same person, matched by shared clones. The DNA sequence is TGCAGCGTCGATGGGACAGGGGGCCAAGATACGCAGTATTTT. Its protein product is CSVDGTGGQDTQYF.